This T cell receptor beta chain was captured by sequencing in a study of blood T cell repertoires in COVID-19. The CDR3 loop spans 13 amino acids. The germline V gene has CDR1 KGHDR and CDR2 SFDVKD. Trimming shortened V by 4 bases and J by 2 bases, and 6 bases separated the two germline ends. In its sample, this clone was seen once. Libraries were prepared by immunoSEQ multiplex PCR; TCRdb keeps only in-frame clonotypes and omits some of them. The data show about 42,000 clones, with approximately 80% seen just once and under 7% held by the top ten. The sequencing sample was made of peripheral blood. J is TRBJ2-3 and V is TRBV24-1; D remains unclear. This sequence was found in a man aged 50 to 60 with active COVID-19. In nucleotides, the CDR3 is TGTGCCACCAGTGACCTAACCACAGATACGCAGTATTTT. Its translation: CATSDLTTDTQYF.